This T cell receptor beta chain was recorded in a study of blood T cell repertoires in COVID-19. Across the whole study: The origin of the acute and convalescent COVID-19 samples was the United States, Italy and Spain. From T cells, B-cell-depleted T cells, or PBMCs came the material, which was cDNA or gDNA.

Profiled with immunoSEQ multiplex PCR; TCRdb holds only in-frame clones, not every one. The table shows roughly 70,000 clones, with 70% to 90% occurring only once. V shed 5 bases, J shed 4 bases, and the junction held 9 bases outside the gene matches. Per the germline V gene, CDR1 is LNHDA and CDR2 is SQIVND (reference sequence). The CDR3 totals 15 residues. The sequencing input was peripheral blood. The source of this sequence is a man between 70 and 80 years old with active or convalescent COVID-19. J is TRBJ1-1 and V is TRBV19; 8 bases agree with TRBD1. The CDR3 DNA is TGTGCCAGTAGTTCCCCAGGGGGCGGACCCACTGAAGCTTTCTTT. Its protein product is CASSSPGGGPTEAFF.